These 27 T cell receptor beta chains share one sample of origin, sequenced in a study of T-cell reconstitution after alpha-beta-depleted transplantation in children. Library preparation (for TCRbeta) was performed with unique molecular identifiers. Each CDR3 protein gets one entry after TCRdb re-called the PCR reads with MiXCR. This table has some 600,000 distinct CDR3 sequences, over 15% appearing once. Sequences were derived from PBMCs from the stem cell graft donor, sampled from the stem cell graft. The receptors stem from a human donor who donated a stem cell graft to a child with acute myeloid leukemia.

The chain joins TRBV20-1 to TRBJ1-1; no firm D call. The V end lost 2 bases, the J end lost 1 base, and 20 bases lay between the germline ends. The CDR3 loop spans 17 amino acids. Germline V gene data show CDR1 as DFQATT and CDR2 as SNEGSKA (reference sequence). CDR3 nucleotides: TGCAGTGCTAGAAAAGATACCACCATGAGAAGGAACACTGAAGCTTTCTTT. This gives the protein CSARKDTTMRRNTEAFF.

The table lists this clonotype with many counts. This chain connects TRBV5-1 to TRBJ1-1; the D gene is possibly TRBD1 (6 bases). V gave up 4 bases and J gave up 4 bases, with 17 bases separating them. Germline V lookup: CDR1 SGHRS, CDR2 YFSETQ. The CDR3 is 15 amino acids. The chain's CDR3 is CASSLVGGATTEAFF. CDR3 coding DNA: TGCGCCAGCAGCCTCGTCGGGGGGGCGACCACTGAAGCTTTCTTT. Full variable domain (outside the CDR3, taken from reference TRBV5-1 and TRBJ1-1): KAGVTQTPRYLIKTRGQQVTLSCSPISGHRSVSWYQQTPGQGLQFLFEYFSETQRNKGNFPGRFSGRQFSNSRSEMNVSTLELGDSALYLCASSLVGGATTEAFFGQGTRLTVV.

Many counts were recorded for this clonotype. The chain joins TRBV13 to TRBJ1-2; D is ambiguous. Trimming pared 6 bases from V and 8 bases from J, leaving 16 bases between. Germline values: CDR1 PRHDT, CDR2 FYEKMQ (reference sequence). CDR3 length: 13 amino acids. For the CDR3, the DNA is TGTGCCAGCAGACCCGAAGGGCTGTGGGGCTACACCTTC. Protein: CASRPEGLWGYTF.

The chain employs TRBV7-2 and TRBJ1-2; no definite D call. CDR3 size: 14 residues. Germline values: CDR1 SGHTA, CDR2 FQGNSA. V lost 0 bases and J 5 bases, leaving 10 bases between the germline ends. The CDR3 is CASSLAVAGYGYTF. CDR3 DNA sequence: TGTGCCAGCAGCTTAGCGGTCGCGGGTTATGGCTACACCTTC. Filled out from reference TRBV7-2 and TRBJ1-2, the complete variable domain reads GAGVSQSPSNKVTEKGKDVELRCDPISGHTALYWYRQSLGQGLEFLIYFQGNSAPDKSGLPSDRFSAERTGGSVSTLTIQRTQQEDSAVYLCASSLAVAGYGYTFGSGTRLTVV.

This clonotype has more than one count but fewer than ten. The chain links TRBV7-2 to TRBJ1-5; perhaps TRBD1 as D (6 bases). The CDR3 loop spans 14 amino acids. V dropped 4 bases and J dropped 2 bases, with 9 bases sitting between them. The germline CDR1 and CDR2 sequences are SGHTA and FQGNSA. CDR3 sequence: CASSWDIRNQPQHF. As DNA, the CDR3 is TGTGCCAGCAGCTGGGACATTCGCAATCAGCCCCAGCATTTT. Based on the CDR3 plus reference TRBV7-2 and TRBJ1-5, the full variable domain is GAGVSQSPSNKVTEKGKDVELRCDPISGHTALYWYRQSLGQGLEFLIYFQGNSAPDKSGLPSDRFSAERTGGSVSTLTIQRTQQEDSAVYLCASSWDIRNQPQHFGDGTRLSIL.

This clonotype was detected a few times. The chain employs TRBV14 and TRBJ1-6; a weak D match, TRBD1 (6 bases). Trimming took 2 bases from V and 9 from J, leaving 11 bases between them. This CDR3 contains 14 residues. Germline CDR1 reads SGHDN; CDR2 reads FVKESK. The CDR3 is CASSQFTGSSPLHF. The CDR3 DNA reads TGTGCCAGCAGCCAATTCACAGGGTCTTCACCCCTCCACTTT.

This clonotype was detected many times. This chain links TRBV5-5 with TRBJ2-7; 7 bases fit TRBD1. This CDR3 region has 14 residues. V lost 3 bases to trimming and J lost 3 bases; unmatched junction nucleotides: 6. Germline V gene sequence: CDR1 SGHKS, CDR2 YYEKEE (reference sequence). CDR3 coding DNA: TGTGCCAGCAGCTCACGGGGACAGAGCTACGAGCAGTACGTC. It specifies CASSSRGQSYEQYV.

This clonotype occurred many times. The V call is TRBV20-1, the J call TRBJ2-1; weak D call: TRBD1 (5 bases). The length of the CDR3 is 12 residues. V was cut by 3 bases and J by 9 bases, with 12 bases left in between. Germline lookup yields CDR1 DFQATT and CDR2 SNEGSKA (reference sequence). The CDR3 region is CSARTRAPEQFF. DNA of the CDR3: TGCAGTGCTAGGACCAGGGCGCCTGAGCAGTTCTTC.

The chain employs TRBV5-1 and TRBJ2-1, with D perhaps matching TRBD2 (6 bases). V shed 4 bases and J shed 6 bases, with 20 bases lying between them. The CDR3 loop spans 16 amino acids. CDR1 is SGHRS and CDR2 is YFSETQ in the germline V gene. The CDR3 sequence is CASSRGSGLRGNEQFF. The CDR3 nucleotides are TGCGCCAGCAGCCGAGGCTCAGGACTGCGGGGCAATGAGCAGTTCTTC.

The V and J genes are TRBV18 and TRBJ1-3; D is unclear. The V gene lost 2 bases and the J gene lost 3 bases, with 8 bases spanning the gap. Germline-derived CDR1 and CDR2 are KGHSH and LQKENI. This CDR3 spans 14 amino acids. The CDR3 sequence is CASSPAEDGNTIYF. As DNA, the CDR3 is TGTGCCAGCTCACCAGCAGAGGATGGAAACACCATATATTTT.

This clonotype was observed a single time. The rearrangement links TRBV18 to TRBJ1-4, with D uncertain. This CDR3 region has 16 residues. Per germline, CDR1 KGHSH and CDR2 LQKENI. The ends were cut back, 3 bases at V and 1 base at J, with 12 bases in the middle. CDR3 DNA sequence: TGTGCCAGCTCACCTCGATGGAAGGGAACTAATGAAAAACTGTTTTTT. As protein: CASSPRWKGTNEKLFF.

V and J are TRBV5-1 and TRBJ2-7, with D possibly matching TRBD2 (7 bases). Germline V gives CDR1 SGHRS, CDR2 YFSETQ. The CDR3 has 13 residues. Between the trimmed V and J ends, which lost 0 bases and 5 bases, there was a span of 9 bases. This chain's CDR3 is CASSLGGGHEQYV. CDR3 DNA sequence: TGCGCCAGCAGCTTGGGGGGGGGCCACGAGCAGTACGTC.

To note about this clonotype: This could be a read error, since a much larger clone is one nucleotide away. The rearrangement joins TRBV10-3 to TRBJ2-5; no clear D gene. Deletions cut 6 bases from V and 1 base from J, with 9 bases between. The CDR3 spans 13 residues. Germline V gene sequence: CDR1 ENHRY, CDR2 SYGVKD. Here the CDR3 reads CAISRATQETQYF. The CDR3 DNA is TGTGCCATCAGCCGAGCTACCCAAGAGACCCAGTACTTC.

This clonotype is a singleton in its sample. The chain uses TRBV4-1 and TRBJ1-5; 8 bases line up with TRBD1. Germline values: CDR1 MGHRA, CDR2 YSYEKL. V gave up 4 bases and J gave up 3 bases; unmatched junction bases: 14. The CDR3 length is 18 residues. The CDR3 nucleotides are TGCGCCAGCAGCCCTTCCCCGGGACAGGACGAGCACAATCAGCCCCAGCATTTT. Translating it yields CASSPSPGQDEHNQPQHF.

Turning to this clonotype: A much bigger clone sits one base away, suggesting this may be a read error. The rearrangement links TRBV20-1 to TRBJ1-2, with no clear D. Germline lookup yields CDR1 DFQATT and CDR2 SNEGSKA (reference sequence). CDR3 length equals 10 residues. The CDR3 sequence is CSWAAYGYTF. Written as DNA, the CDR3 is TGCTCTTGGGCGGCCTATGGCTACACCTTC.

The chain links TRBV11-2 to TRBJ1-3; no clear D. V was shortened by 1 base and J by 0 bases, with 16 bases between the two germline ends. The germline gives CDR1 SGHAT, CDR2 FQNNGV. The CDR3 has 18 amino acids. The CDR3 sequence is CASSLVPTAFYSGNTIYF. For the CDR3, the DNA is TGTGCCAGCAGCTTAGTTCCGACCGCCTTTTACTCTGGAAACACCATATATTTT.

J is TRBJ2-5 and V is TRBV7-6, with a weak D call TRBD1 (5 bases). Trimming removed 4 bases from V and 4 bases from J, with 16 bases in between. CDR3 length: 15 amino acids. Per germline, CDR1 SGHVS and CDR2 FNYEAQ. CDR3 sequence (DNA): TGTGCCAGCAGCTCCTTGGCAGGGCCTCGAGAGACCCAGTACTTC. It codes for CASSSLAGPRETQYF.

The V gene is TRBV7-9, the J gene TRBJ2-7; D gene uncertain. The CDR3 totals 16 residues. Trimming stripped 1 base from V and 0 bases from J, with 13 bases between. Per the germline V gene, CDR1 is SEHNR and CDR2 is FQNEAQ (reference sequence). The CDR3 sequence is CASSLGVARSSYEQYV. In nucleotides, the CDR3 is TGTGCCAGCAGCTTAGGAGTTGCCAGGAGCTCCTACGAGCAGTACGTC.

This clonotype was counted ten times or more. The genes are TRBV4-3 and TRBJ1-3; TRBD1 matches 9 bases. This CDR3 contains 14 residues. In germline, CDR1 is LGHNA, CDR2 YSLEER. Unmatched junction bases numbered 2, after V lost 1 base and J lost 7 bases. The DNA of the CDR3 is TGCGCCAGCAGCCAAGGGACAGGGGTTAACACCATATATTTT. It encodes CASSQGTGVNTIYF.

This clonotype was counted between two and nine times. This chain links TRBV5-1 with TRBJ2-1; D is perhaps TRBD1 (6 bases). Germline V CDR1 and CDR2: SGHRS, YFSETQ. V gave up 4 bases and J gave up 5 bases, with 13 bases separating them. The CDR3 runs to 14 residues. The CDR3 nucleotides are TGCGCCAGCAGCGTGGGACACGAAGACAATGAGCAGTTCTTC. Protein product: CASSVGHEDNEQFF.

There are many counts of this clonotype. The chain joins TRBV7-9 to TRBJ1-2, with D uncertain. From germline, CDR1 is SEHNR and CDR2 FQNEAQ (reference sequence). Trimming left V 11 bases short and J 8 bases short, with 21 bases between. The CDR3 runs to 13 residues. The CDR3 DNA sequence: TGTGCCGGTGTGGGTCTCCTTGTTGGCGGCTACACCTTC. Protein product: CAGVGLLVGGYTF.

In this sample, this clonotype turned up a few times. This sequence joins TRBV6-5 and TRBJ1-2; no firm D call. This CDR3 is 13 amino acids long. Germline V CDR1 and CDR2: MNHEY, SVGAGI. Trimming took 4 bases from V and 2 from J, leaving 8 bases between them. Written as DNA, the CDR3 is TGTGCCAGCAGTTTAGATGAGAACTATGGCTACACCTTC. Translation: CASSLDENYGYTF.

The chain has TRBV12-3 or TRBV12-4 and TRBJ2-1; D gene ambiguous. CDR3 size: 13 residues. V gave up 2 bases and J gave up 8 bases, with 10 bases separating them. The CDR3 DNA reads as TGTGCCAGCAGTTTAAAATCCCTATATGAGCAGTTCTTC. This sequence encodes CASSLKSLYEQFF.

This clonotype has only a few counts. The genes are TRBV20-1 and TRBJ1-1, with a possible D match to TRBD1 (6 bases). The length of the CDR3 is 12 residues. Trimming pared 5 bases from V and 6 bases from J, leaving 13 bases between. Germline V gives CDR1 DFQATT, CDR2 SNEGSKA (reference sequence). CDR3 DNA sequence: TGCAGTGCTGGGCAGGGGCTGTCTGAAGCTTTCTTT. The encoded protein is CSAGQGLSEAFF.

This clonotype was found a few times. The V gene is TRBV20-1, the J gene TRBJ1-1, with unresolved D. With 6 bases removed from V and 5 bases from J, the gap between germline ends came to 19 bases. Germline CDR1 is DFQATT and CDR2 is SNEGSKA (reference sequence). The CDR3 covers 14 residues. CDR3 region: CSARAGKPETEAFF. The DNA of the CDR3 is TGCAGTGCGCGGGCGGGGAAACCGGAGACTGAAGCTTTCTTT.

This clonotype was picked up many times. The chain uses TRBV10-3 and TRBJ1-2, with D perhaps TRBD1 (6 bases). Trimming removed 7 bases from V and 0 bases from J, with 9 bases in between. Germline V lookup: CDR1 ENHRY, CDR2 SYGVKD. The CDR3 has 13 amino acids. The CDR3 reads CAITRDTNYGYTF. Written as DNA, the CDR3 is TGTGCCATCACAAGGGACACTAACTATGGCTACACCTTC.

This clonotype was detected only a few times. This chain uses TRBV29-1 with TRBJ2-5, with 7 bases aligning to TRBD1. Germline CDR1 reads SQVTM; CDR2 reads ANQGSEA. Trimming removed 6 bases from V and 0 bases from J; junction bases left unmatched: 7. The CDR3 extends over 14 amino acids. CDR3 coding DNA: TGCAGCGTGCGTGACAGGGACCACCAAGAGACCCAGTACTTC. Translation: CSVRDRDHQETQYF.